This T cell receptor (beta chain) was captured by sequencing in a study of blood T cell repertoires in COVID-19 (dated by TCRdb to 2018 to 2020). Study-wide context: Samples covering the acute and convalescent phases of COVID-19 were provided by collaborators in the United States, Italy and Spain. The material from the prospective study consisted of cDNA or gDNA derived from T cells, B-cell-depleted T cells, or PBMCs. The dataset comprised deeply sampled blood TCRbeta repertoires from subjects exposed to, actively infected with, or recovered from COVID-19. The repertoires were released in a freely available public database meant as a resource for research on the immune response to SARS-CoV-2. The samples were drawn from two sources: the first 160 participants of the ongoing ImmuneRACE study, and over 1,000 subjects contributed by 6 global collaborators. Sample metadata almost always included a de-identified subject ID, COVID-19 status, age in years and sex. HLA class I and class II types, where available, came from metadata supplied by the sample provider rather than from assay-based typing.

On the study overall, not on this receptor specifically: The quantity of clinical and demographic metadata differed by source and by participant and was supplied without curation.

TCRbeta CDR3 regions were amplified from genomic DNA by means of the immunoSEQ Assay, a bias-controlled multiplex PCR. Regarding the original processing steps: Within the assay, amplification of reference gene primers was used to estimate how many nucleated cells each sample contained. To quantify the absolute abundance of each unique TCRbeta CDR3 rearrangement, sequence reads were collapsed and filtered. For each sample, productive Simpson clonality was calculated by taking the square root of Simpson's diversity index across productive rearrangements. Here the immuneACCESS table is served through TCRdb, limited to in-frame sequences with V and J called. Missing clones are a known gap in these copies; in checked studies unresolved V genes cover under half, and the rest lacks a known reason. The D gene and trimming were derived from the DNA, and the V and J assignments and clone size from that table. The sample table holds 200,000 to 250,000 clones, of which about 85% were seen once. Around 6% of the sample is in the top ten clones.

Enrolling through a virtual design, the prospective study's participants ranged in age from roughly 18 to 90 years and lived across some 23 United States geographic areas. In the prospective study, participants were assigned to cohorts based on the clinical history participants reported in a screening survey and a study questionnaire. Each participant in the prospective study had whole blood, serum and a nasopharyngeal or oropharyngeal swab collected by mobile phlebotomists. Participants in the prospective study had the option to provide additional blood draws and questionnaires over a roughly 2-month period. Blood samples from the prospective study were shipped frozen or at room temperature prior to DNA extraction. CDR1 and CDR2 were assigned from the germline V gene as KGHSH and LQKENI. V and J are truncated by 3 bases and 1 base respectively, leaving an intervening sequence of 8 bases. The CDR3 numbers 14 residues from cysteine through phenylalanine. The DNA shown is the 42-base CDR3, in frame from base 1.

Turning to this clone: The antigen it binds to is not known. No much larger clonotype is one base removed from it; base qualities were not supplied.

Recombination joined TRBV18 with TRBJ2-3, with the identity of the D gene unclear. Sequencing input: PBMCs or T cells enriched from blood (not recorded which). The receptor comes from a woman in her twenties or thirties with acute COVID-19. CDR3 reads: CASSPGHGTDTQYF. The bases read TGTGCCAGCTCACCTGGGCATGGCACAGATACGCAGTATTTT.